This T cell receptor beta chain was captured by sequencing in a study of CD8 T cells in Susac syndrome (dated by TCRdb to the late 2010s). With regard to the full study: Among the sequenced Susac syndrome patients, more than 5 had clinically active disease and roughly eight were in clinical remission. At the time of blood withdrawal, Susac syndrome patients were either therapy-naive, taking corticosteroids (with some also receiving IVIg), or on IVIg alone. The clonality of the CD8+ T cell repertoire was compared across approximately 11 healthy donors, about 14 Susac syndrome patients and under 18 multiple sclerosis patients. Whether CD8+ T cell activation and differentiation in Susac syndrome was antigen driven was tested using repertoire sequencing.

General study outcomes and caveats: The TCR sequencing and HLA analysis was acknowledged to have included a relatively small number of individuals. Sixteen Susac-specific public clones were identified in the total CD8+ repertoire, and four or five Susac-specific public clones were identified in the CD8+ TEMRA repertoire. Susac syndrome CD8+ repertoires showed clonal expansion, highest in CD8+ TEMRA cells and greater in clinically active than remitting patients.

RNA was extracted with the RNeasy kit and roughly 0.45 to 1 ug was reverse transcribed using random hexamers. The immunoSEQ multiplex PCR assay, which covers 54 Vbeta and 13 Jbeta segments, was used to amplify TCR beta CDR3 regions. Bias from PCR amplification was corrected by using a synthetic template baseline for primer optimization and for computational correction. The paper's data handling went like this. Reads were annotated to V, D and J genes per IMGT and analyzed with immunoSEQ Analyzer, keeping only productive sequences. Clonality was computed as one minus Shannon entropy normalized by log2 of the number of productive unique sequences. Public and private clones were assessed among the 100 most prevalent clones of each patient and control. Clones were defined as Susac-specific if absent from the healthy and MS cohorts, from 1052 published viral clones and from other ImmuneACCESS disease sequences. The raw public data were reprocessed by TCRdb itself: fastp quality trimming at Q25, MiXCR clonotype calling, in-frame beta chains only. Every CDR3 protein is listed once, alongside the most common genes and DNA of its rows. These V and J calls rely on TCRdb rather than the paper's analysis. Here the sample has some 200,000 distinct CDR3 sequences; just under 95% occur a single time. In total, the top ten clones hold 0.15% to 0.2% of the sample.

High-throughput TCR beta sequencing profiled peripheral blood CD8+ and CD4+ T cells from healthy donors, Susac syndrome patients and multiple sclerosis patients. The Susac syndrome patients fulfilled recently defined diagnostic criteria for definite or probable disease. CD8+ TEMRA cells were enriched by FACS, while bulk CD8+ and CD4+ T cells were purified by magnetic negative isolation. Blood was drawn into EDTA tubes, processed within 24 hours, and PBMCs were isolated by density gradient centrifugation. PBMCs intended for TCR sequencing were frozen in liquid nitrogen and were later thawed in a 37 degrees C water bath. The sorted or isolated CD4+, CD8+ and CD8+ TEMRA cells had a purity of 90% or higher. Note on this clonotype: Its antigen remains undetermined. A read error may produce the germline difference seen at one junction end.

This clonotype was sampled from a human donor with Susac syndrome. The material sequenced was CD8+ T cells from PBMCs.

CDR3 loop: CSFLSTGLNTEASF. The DNA is TGCAGCTTCTTAAGCACAGGATTGAACACTGAAGCTTCCTTT. The chain is made from TRBV29-1 and TRBJ1-1; TRBD1 is possibly the D segment (5 matching bases). CDR1 SQVTM and CDR2 ANQGSEA were looked up in the germline V gene. The CDR3 runs 14 residues from the cysteine to the phenylalanine. Of all the DNA, just the CDR3 is kept, 42 bases in frame from base 1.